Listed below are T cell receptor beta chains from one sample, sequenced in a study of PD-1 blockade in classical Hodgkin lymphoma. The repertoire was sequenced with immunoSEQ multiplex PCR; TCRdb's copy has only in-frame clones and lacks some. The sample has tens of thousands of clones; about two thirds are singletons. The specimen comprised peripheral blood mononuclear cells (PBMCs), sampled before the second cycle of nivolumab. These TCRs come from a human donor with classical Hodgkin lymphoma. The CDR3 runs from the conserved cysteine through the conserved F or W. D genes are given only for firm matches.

CDR3aa: CASSPEERETYNEQFF
CDR3nt: TGTGCCAGTAGTCCGGAGGAGAGGGAGACCTACAATGAGCAGTTCTTC
v_gene: TRBV19
d_gene: NA
j_gene: TRBJ2-1

CDR3aa: CASSDLTSGDYEQYF
CDR3nt: TGCGCCAGCAGTGACCTGACTAGCGGGGACTACGAGCAGTACTTC
v_gene: TRBV10-2
d_gene: TRBD2
j_gene: TRBJ2-7

CDR3aa: CASTPARAGELFF
CDR3nt: TGTGCCAGCACCCCGGCCAGGGCCGGGGAGCTGTTTTTT
v_gene: TRBV2
d_gene: NA
j_gene: TRBJ2-2

CDR3aa: CASSQDPQTGTLEQYF
CDR3nt: TGCGCCAGCAGCCAAGATCCCCAGACAGGGACTTTGGAGCAGTACTTC
v_gene: TRBV4-1
d_gene: NA
j_gene: TRBJ2-7

CDR3aa: CASSLDTGTTYGGYTF
CDR3nt: TGTGCCAGCAGCTTGGACACCGGGACAACATATGGCGGCTACACCTTC
v_gene: TRBV5-5
d_gene: NA
j_gene: TRBJ1-2

CDR3aa: CASSLTKETQYF
CDR3nt: TGTGCCAGCAGCTTAACAAAAGAGACCCAGTACTTC
v_gene: TRBV7-2
d_gene: NA
j_gene: TRBJ2-5

CDR3aa: CASSTEYEQYF
CDR3nt: TGTGCCAGCTCGACAGAGTACGAGCAGTACTTC
v_gene: TRBV28
d_gene: NA
j_gene: TRBJ2-7

CDR3aa: CASSQGEVYNSPLHF
CDR3nt: TGCGCCAGCAGCCAAGGAGAAGTCTATAATTCACCCCTCCACTTT
v_gene: TRBV4-1
d_gene: NA
j_gene: TRBJ1-6

CDR3aa: CAILLPGAGDTQYF
CDR3nt: TGTGCCATCCTCCTTCCGGGGGCTGGGGATACGCAGTATTTT
v_gene: TRBV6-6
d_gene: NA
j_gene: TRBJ2-3

CDR3aa: CASSDNSGTDDYEQYF
CDR3nt: TGTGCCAGCAGCGACAACTCCGGGACAGACGACTACGAGCAGTACTTC
v_gene: TRBV7-9
d_gene: TRBD1
j_gene: TRBJ2-7

CDR3aa: CASSLWAGIGYQETQYF
CDR3nt: TGTGCCAGCAGCCTATGGGCAGGGATCGGGTACCAAGAGACCCAGTACTTC
v_gene: TRBV28
d_gene: NA
j_gene: TRBJ2-5